The entry that follows covers one T cell receptor beta chain sequence. Its target is unknown. These data come from a study of beta chain features in type 1 diabetes. Germline V gene sequence: CDR1 SGHNT, CDR2 YYREEE (reference sequence). V was cut by 2 bases and J by 0 bases, with 13 bases left in between. The CDR3 totals 16 residues. The isolated RNA, all of it, was reverse transcribed, so expressed TCRB transcripts were what got sequenced. TCRdb's copy holds only in-frame clones and misses some; the assay was immunoSEQ multiplex PCR. The sample consists of around 300,000 clones, about 15% of them appearing once. Study results and limitations: Shorter templates may be favored by PCR, equally so in patients and controls. Within patients, naive, central memory and Treg TCRB repertoires seemed more similar than within healthy donors. For Type 1 diabetes patients, all four CD4+ subsets carried TCRB CDR3s that were moderately but significantly shorter.

Stem cell-like memory, regulatory, central memory and naive CD4+ cells were sorted via CD45RO/CCR7/CD25/CD127/CD95/CD27. Source material: central memory CD4+ T cells from blood. The V call is TRBV5-4, the J call TRBJ2-3; tentatively, D is TRBD1 or TRBD2 (6 bases each). The source is a man in his thirties or forties in good health. The CDR3 protein is CASSLSGGGSTDTQYF. The CDR3 DNA reads as TGTGCCAGCAGCTTAAGTGGAGGGGGAAGCACAGATACGCAGTATTTT.